The T cell receptor beta chain described here comes from a study of blood T cells in healthy people across ages. The second PCR ran about 7 to 12 cycles with a sample-barcoded 5' primer and J-beta primers. CDR3-containing paired-end reads numbering at least 2.5 million came from each sample. A single record per CDR3 protein comes from TCRdb applying MiXCR to the 5' RACE reads. The table includes roughly 650,000 distinct CDR3 sequences, less than 40% detected once. The CDR3 loop spans 15 amino acids. Germline CDR1 and CDR2: SEHNR and FQNEAQ (reference sequence). With V trimmed by 3 bases and J by 11 bases, 11 bases remained unmatched. This clonotype was detected only a few times. This may be a read error, as it is one base from a much larger clone.

The source is an elderly woman in good health. The sequenced sample was blood. The rearrangement uses TRBV7-9 and TRBJ2-5, with TRBD2 identical over 11 bases. The CDR3 bases are TGTGCCAGCAGCTTTCTTAGCGGGGGGGACAATGAGCAGTACTTC. Translating it yields CASSFLSGGDNEQYF.